This T cell receptor beta chain appears in the sequencing data of a study of T cells in Graves' hyperthyroidism and ophthalmopathy. About the study: Initial diagnosis, before any treatment, was when peripheral blood was collected.

This clonotype was detected ten times or more. The diagnoses drew upon clinical symptoms, serum thyroxine and TRAb, thyroid ultrasound and orbital computed tomography. RNA transcripts yielded amplified TCR beta CDR3 regions. When the TCR CDR3 underwent first-round RT-PCR, the HTBI primer set was used. TCRdb reprocessed the multiplex PCR reads with MiXCR, giving one entry per CDR3 protein. The sample contains about 59,000 distinct CDR3 sequences, about 50% of which appear only once. Germline loops: CDR1 DFQATT, CDR2 SNEGSKA (reference sequence). Trimming left V 6 bases short and J 0 bases short, with 12 bases between. The CDR3 totals 14 residues.

The chain uses TRBV20-1 and TRBJ1-3; D remains ambiguous. What was sequenced was blood. This sequence originates from a woman aged 55-70 years with Graves' ophthalmopathy. CDR3 nucleotides: TGCAGTGCCTACGACCGGGGCTCTGGAAACACCATATATTTT. It translates to CSAYDRGSGNTIYF.